This is a list of T cell receptor beta chains from one sample in a study of identical twins. In TCRdb, the 5' RACE reads were re-called with MiXCR into one record per CDR3 protein. The sample carries about 100,000 distinct CDR3 sequences, about 6.1% recorded once. The sequencing sample was made of memory T cells sorted from blood. The receptors shown here come from a woman between 45 and 65 years old in good health. CDR3s include the opening cysteine and the closing phenylalanine or tryptophan. The order of the fields is V gene, CDR3 protein.

TRBV5-8 | CASSFGSGEETQYF
TRBV5-1 | CASSTSDRPVTDTQYF
TRBV20-1 | CSAPRGSSYNEQFF
TRBV6-5 | CASSRDQTQYF
TRBV5-1 | CASSLAGVDTDTQYF
TRBV7-8 | CASSKRMAVEQFF
TRBV24-1 | CATSERPGLPLYEQYF
TRBV5-1 | CASSASGGYNEQFF
TRBV6-2/TRBV6-3 | CASSWPGRFVETQYF
TRBV20-1 | CSAPDRGLNGYTF
TRBV9 | CASSPSGTALSPLHF
TRBV9 | CASSIGPSPYEQYF
TRBV7-2 | CASSLAPGNTEAFF
TRBV29-1 | CSVEAGAGGPQHF
TRBV11-3 | CASRSNTEAFF
TRBV7-8 | CASSLENTYNEQFF
TRBV20-1 | CSAPSSGRWGHTQYF
TRBV6-2/TRBV6-3 | CASVERANNEQFF
TRBV10-3 | CASNRDGRNTEAFF
TRBV12-3/TRBV12-4 | CASSPAGTAYNEQFF
TRBV3-1 | CASARGVQAGSGAFF
TRBV29-1 | CSAEGNADTQYF
TRBV18 | CASSRTSGKNTGELFF
TRBV2 | CASRDYLETQYF
TRBV12-3/TRBV12-4 | CASRGGPLAGGPLF
TRBV23-1 | CASSLRSGRVGPGSCFF
TRBV20-1 | CSATQFTSGIQDTQYF
TRBV20-1 | CSARDVRGGDNYEQYF
TRBV19 | CATSRQGDQPQHF
TRBV30 | CAWSRGSGELFF
TRBV7-6 | CASSSRQGALYEQYF
TRBV12-5 | CASGLPTSGSFSEQYF
TRBV14 | CASSPRPYNEQFF
TRBV5-1 | CASSLDRHRYTF
TRBV6-4 | CASSVAGDTDTQYF
TRBV20-1 | CSALSLDRDEQYF
TRBV3-1 | CASSQGTSRSAW
TRBV29-1 | CSAYRGGDEQYF
TRBV6-2/TRBV6-3 | CASRPYGGANEQFF
TRBV24-1 | CATGLAVYNEQFF
TRBV5-1 | CASSLDRVKYF
TRBV29-1 | CSVVTSYVTQYF
TRBV4-1 | CASSQEGLRADTQYF
TRBV3-1 | CASSQVGDEQFF
TRBV4-1 | CASSPGGRGETQYF
TRBV7-2 | CASSSRGTPVAYEQYF
TRBV20-1 | CSARYGTGGRYTF
TRBV4-1 | CASSQGREDLAQYF
TRBV19 | CASSITSGSETLYF
TRBV12-3/TRBV12-4 | CASRASRKLFF
TRBV6-5 | CASSYAGEGRGYTF
TRBV20-1 | CSAPITGGREQYF
TRBV11-2 | CASSLGSGAYGYTF